Each of the 28 T cell receptor beta chains below was sequenced from the same sample in a study of cytomegalovirus exposure and HLA in healthy donors. 13 Jbeta primers and 60 Vbeta primers were used for the PCR. The repertoire was sequenced with immunoSEQ multiplex PCR; TCRdb's copy has only in-frame clones and lacks some. The sample holds about 200,000 clones. The sequencing input was PBMCs. The source is a man aged 25-45 years in good health and CMV-seronegative.

This sequence joins TRBV6-5 and TRBJ2-5; D might be TRBD2 (5 bases). The ends were cut back, 2 bases at V and 2 bases at J, with 15 bases in the middle. Germline V lookup: CDR1 MNHEY, CDR2 SVGAGI. The CDR3 sequence is 16 residues long. DNA of the CDR3: TGTGCCAGCAGTTACGCCGATGCGGGCGGGCAAGAGACCCAGTACTTC. Its protein is CASSYADAGGQETQYF.

This chain connects TRBV5-6 to TRBJ1-1, with D possibly matching TRBD1 (6 bases). The ends were cut back, 0 bases at V and 6 bases at J, with 15 bases in the middle. Germline-derived CDR1 and CDR2 are SGHDT and YYEEEE. CDR3 length equals 15 residues. CDR3 protein: CASSLGGGRLAEAFF. For the CDR3, the DNA is TGTGCCAGCAGCTTGGGCGGGGGGCGATTGGCTGAAGCTTTCTTT.

The chain recombines TRBV5-6 with TRBJ2-5; D is possibly TRBD1 (5 bases). The CDR3 sequence is 15 residues long. Looked up from germline, CDR1 is SGHDT and CDR2 is YYEEEE. The V gene lost 0 bases and the J gene lost 1 base, with 10 bases spanning the gap. CDR3 DNA sequence: TGTGCCAGCAGCTTGGCCGGACACCTCCAAGAGACCCAGTACTTC. Translated: CASSLAGHLQETQYF.

The CDR3 sequence: CASSSPLAENIQYF. The CDR3 DNA is TGTGCCAGCAGTTCTCCCCTAGCAGAAAACATTCAGTACTTC. The chain couples TRBV6-5 to TRBJ2-4, with a weak D call TRBD2 (5 bases). Trimming stripped 4 bases from V and 5 bases from J, with 12 bases between. Per germline, CDR1 MNHEY and CDR2 SVGAGI. The CDR3 is 14 amino acids.

The chain links TRBV6-7 to TRBJ2-3, with 11 bases lining up with TRBD2. TRBV6-7 is classed as an ORF, of uncertain function. This CDR3 is built from 14 residues. V lost 6 bases and J lost 7; bases outside the gene matches: 6. CDR3 nucleotide sequence: TGTGCCAGCAGCCACGGGACTAGCGGATATACGCAGTATTTT. Its translation is CASSHGTSGYTQYF.

The CDR3 DNA reads TGTGCCAGTCTGCTAGCCCTACACACCGGGGAGCTGTTTTTT. As protein: CASLLALHTGELFF. The chain recombines TRBV28 with TRBJ2-2, with D possibly matching TRBD2 (5 bases). The germline V and J ends were trimmed by 9 bases and 3 bases, with 14 bases remaining between them. The CDR3 spans 14 residues. Germline V gene lookup returns CDR1 MDHEN and CDR2 SYDVKM.

The gene calls are TRBV7-9 and TRBJ2-7; 10 bases match TRBD1. CDR3 length equals 16 residues. V gave up 5 bases and J gave up 2 bases; unmatched junction bases: 9. Germline CDR1 and CDR2: SEHNR and FQNEAQ (reference sequence). CDR3 loop: CASSREVGTGAYEQYF. The CDR3, as DNA: TGTGCCAGCAGCCGCGAGGTGGGGACAGGGGCCTACGAGCAGTACTTC. Complete variable domain (other parts from reference TRBV7-9 and TRBJ2-7): DTGVSQNPRHKITKRGQNVTFRCDPISEHNRLYWYRQTLGQGPEFLTYFQNEAQLEKSRLLSDRFSAERPKGSFSTLEIQRTEQGDSAMYLCASSREVGTGAYEQYFGPGTRLTVT.

The chain links TRBV7-9 to TRBJ2-3; unclear D gene. Trimming left V 2 bases short and J 0 bases short, with 9 bases between. This CDR3 contains 15 residues. Germline V gene sequence: CDR1 SEHNR, CDR2 FQNEAQ (reference sequence). The CDR3 DNA sequence: TGTGCCAGCAGCTTACGAGCGCCTAGCACAGATACGCAGTATTTT. Its protein is CASSLRAPSTDTQYF.

The rearrangement links TRBV10-3 to TRBJ1-1, with 7 bases matching TRBD1. Germline CDR1 reads ENHRY; CDR2 reads SYGVKD. V was clipped by 5 bases and J by 4 bases; unmatched bases: 7. The CDR3 is made up of 14 amino acids. This CDR3 is CAISLQGSSTEAFF. The CDR3 DNA reads TGTGCCATCAGTCTACAGGGGTCATCCACTGAAGCTTTCTTT.

The chain uses TRBV6-4 and TRBJ2-1; 7 nucleotides match TRBD2. The trim removed 3 bases at V and 0 bases at J, leaving 8 bases unmatched. Germline CDR1 reads MRHNA; CDR2 reads SNTAGT. CDR3 length: 17 amino acids. CDR3 amino acids: CASSDSVGGSSYNEQFF. The CDR3 DNA sequence: TGTGCCAGCAGTGATTCAGTAGGCGGGAGCTCCTACAATGAGCAGTTCTTC.

V is TRBV18 and J is TRBJ1-1, with 7 bases aligning to TRBD1. Germline V CDR1 and CDR2: KGHSH, LQKENI. This CDR3 region has 16 residues. The V and J ends lost 3 bases and 3 bases, in that order; junction bases with no gene match: 10. The DNA of the CDR3 is TGTGCCAGCTCACCGCCACAGGGGTTCGAGCACACTGAAGCTTTCTTT. This gives the protein CASSPPQGFEHTEAFF.

The J gene is TRBJ1-2, the V gene TRBV7-9, with a tentative D call TRBD1 (6 bases). V was clipped by 7 bases and J by 3 bases, with 18 bases between them. The CDR3 length is 15 residues. Germline V gene sequence: CDR1 SEHNR, CDR2 FQNEAQ (reference sequence). The CDR3 bases are TGTGCCAGCACGGGGGGCGGCGGGAGAGACTATGGCTACACCTTC. It codes for CASTGGGGRDYGYTF.

V is TRBV27 and J is TRBJ2-2; 8 nucleotides agree with TRBD1. This CDR3 is 15 amino acids long. The germline V gene has CDR1 MNHEY and CDR2 SMNVEV (reference sequence). The junction had 4 bases not matched to a gene; V was cut back by 5 bases and J by 2 bases. The CDR3 loop is CASSLDRVNTGELFF. CDR3 DNA sequence: TGTGCCAGCAGTCTGGACAGGGTAAACACCGGGGAGCTGTTTTTT.

The chain uses TRBV19 and TRBJ1-5; D ambiguous. From germline, CDR1 is LNHDA and CDR2 SQIVND (reference sequence). The CDR3 totals 15 residues. V lost 1 base, J lost 2 bases, and 9 bases lay in between. As DNA, the CDR3 is TGTGCCAGTAGTATAGCGGGAATGGGCAATCAGCCCCAGCATTTT. Its translation: CASSIAGMGNQPQHF. The variable domain in full, completed from reference TRBV19 and TRBJ1-5, reads DGGITQSPKYLFRKEGQNVTLSCEQNLNHDAMYWYRQDPGQGLRLIYYSQIVNDFQKGDIAEGYSVSREKKESFPLTVTSAQKNPTAFYLCASSIAGMGNQPQHFGDGTRLSIL.

The chain uses TRBV18 and TRBJ1-5; TRBD1 aligns across 10 bases. This CDR3 contains 17 residues. The V gene's germline CDR1 is KGHSH and CDR2 LQKENI. J was trimmed by 4 bases and V by 2 bases; bases with no gene match: 8. The CDR3 protein is CASSPAPGQGLNQPQHF. CDR3 nucleotides: TGTGCCAGCTCACCAGCGCCGGGACAGGGGTTAAATCAGCCCCAGCATTTT.

The rearrangement joins TRBV11-3 to TRBJ1-3, with TRBD1 as a possible D gene (6 bases). V gave up 5 bases and J gave up 4 bases, with 18 bases separating them. This CDR3 spans 16 amino acids. CDR1 and CDR2 (germline): SGHNT, YENEEA. CDR3 nucleotides: TGTGCCAGCAGCCCCCTTGTGTGGGGGCACGGAAACACCATATATTTT. The encoded protein is CASSPLVWGHGNTIYF.

Remarks on this clone: The sample carries other DNA sequences with the same CDR3. V gene TRBV15 combines with J gene TRBJ2-3; 11 nucleotides line up with TRBD2. The V gene end was trimmed by 1 base and the J gene end by 0 bases; junction bases not matched to a gene: 3. The length of the CDR3 is 17 residues. Germline CDR1 is LNHNV and CDR2 is YYDKDF (reference sequence). The CDR3 spells CATSRGLAGPSTDTQYF. The CDR3 region has the DNA TGTGCCACCAGCAGAGGACTAGCGGGACCCAGCACAGATACGCAGTATTTT.

This chain uses TRBV7-3 with TRBJ2-5; D is undetermined. The CDR3 loop spans 16 amino acids. V lost 0 bases to trimming and J lost 3 bases, with 14 bases between them. Germline lookup yields CDR1 SGHTA and CDR2 FQGTGA. The CDR3 bases are TGTGCCAGCAGCTTAACTGGTTGGCAGGAAAAAGAGACCCAGTACTTC. As protein: CASSLTGWQEKETQYF.

The CDR3 region is CAWSPPGGGDEKLFF. DNA for the CDR3: TGTGCCTGGAGTCCTCCCGGTGGCGGAGATGAAAAACTGTTTTTT. The J gene is TRBJ1-4, the V gene TRBV30; D not certain. There are 15 residues in the CDR3. Germline-derived CDR1 and CDR2 are GTSNPN and SVGIG (reference sequence). Trimming took 2 bases from V and 6 from J, leaving 16 bases between them.

CDR3 nucleotide sequence: TGTGCCTGGGAGGGAAGCGATAGGCCATGGGAGACCCAGTACTTC. This translates into CAWEGSDRPWETQYF. This chain uses TRBV30 with TRBJ2-5; D is perhaps TRBD2 (5 bases). Germline V CDR1 and CDR2: GTSNPN, SVGIG (reference sequence). Trimming took off 5 bases at V and 5 bases at J, with 21 bases between the two ends. The CDR3 contains 15 residues.

This chain joins TRBV5-1 and TRBJ1-4; no reliable D call. Deletions cut 0 bases from V and 1 base from J, with 10 bases between. This CDR3 has 16 amino acids. Looked up from germline, CDR1 is SGHRS and CDR2 is YFSETQ. The CDR3 sequence is CASSLEAARTNEKLFF. Here the CDR3 DNA reads TGCGCCAGCAGCTTGGAGGCGGCCCGAACTAATGAAAAACTGTTTTTT.

V usage is TRBV5-1 and J usage is TRBJ1-4; TRBD1 matches 7 bases. Per the germline V gene, CDR1 is SGHRS and CDR2 is YFSETQ. The CDR3 has 16 residues. The trim removed 4 bases at V and 3 bases at J, leaving 9 bases unmatched. CDR3 sequence (DNA): TGCGCCAGCAGCGTCGTACAGGGGAGCCCTAATGAAAAACTGTTTTTT. Its protein is CASSVVQGSPNEKLFF.

The chain links TRBV7-6 to TRBJ1-1, with 8 nucleotides matching TRBD1. Trimming took 0 bases from V and 4 from J; bases not matched to a gene: 4. Germline V CDR1 and CDR2: SGHVS, FNYEAQ. This CDR3 has 15 residues. In nucleotides, the CDR3 is TGTGCCAGCAGCTTAGCACAGGGGGTAGGCACTGAAGCTTTCTTT. Residues: CASSLAQGVGTEAFF.

The chain couples TRBV5-1 to TRBJ1-4, with 7 bases that match TRBD1. Looked up from germline, CDR1 is SGHRS and CDR2 is YFSETQ. The length of the CDR3 is 15 residues. Germline trimming cut 4 bases from V and 0 bases from J; bases unmatched to any gene: 3. The CDR3 loop reads CASSPQGATNEKLFF. CDR3 coding DNA: TGCGCCAGCAGCCCCCAGGGGGCAACTAATGAAAAACTGTTTTTT.

This sequence joins TRBV30 and TRBJ2-5; a weak D match, TRBD2 (5 bases). Germline V gives CDR1 GTSNPN, CDR2 SVGIG (reference sequence). The ends were cut back, 1 base at V and 4 bases at J, with 10 bases in the middle. The CDR3 extends over 13 amino acids. The CDR3 nucleotides are TGTGCCTGGAGTGATACGGGAAGAGAGACCCAGTACTTC. This codes for CAWSDTGRETQYF.

The chain employs TRBV10-2 and TRBJ2-4; the match to TRBD2 covers 9 bases. This CDR3 is built from 13 residues. From germline, CDR1 is WSHSY and CDR2 SAAADI. Losses at the gene ends were 8 bases for V and 8 bases for J; bases not matched to a gene: 7. CDR3 in amino acids: CASLISGSDIQYF. The DNA for the CDR3 is TGCGCCAGCCTTATTAGCGGGAGTGACATTCAGTACTTC.

The chain is built from TRBV14 and TRBJ1-1, with 9 positions matching TRBD1. Unmatched junction bases numbered 2, after V lost 6 bases and J lost 3 bases. The CDR3 is made up of 13 amino acids. Per the germline V gene, CDR1 is SGHDN and CDR2 is FVKESK. CDR3 residues: CASRWDRDTEAFF. The CDR3 DNA reads as TGTGCCAGCAGGTGGGACAGGGACACTGAAGCTTTCTTT.

V usage is TRBV13 and J usage is TRBJ2-7, with TRBD2 matching over 10 bases. Germline V gene data show CDR1 as PRHDT and CDR2 as FYEKMQ (reference sequence). Losses at the gene ends were 4 bases for V and 1 base for J; bases not matched to a gene: 10. The CDR3 covers 17 residues. The CDR3 spells CASSSTIGLAESYEQYF. DNA for the CDR3: TGTGCCAGCAGCTCTACGATAGGACTAGCGGAGTCCTACGAGCAGTACTTC.